The clone carrying this T cell receptor (beta chain) was detected only once. What it binds is not known. This entry is derived from a study of blood T cells in healthy people across ages. Study observations and caveats: Bulk PBMC profiling left naive and antigen-experienced comparisons inconclusive.

From germline, CDR1 is MNHEY and CDR2 SMNVEV (reference sequence). V lost 5 bases, J lost 4 bases, and 18 bases lay in between. The CDR3 runs 15 residues. Next came a second PCR, run for roughly 6 to 11 cycles, which used a sample-barcoded 5' primer along with a J-beta primer mix. Unique molecular identifiers of 12 random nucleotides labeled each cDNA. TCRdb used MiXCR to reprocess the 5' RACE reads, holding one entry per CDR3 protein. Counted here are about 750,000 distinct CDR3 sequences, roughly 50% occurring once; the ten biggest clones make up about two fifths. The sample consisted of blood. This chain joins TRBV27 and TRBJ2-7, with D perhaps TRBD2 (6 bases). The TCR originated in a man older than 75 in good health. The CDR3 bases are TGTGCCAGCAGTCAGCCCCGGACTAAACTTTACGAGCAGTACTTC. It encodes CASSQPRTKLYEQYF.